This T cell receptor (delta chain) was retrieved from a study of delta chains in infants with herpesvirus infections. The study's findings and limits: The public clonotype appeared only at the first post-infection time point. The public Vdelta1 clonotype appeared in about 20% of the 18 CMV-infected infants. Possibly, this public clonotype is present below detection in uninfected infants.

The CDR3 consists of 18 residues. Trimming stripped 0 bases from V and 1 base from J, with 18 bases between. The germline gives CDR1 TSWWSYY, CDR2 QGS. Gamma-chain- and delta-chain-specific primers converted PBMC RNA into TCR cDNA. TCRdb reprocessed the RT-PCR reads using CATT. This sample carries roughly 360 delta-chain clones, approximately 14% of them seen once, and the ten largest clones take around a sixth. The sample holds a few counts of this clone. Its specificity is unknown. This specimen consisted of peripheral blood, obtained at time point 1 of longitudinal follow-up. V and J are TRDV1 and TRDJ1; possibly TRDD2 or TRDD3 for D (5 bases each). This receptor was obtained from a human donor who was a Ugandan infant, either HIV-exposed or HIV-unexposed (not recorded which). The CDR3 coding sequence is TGTGCTCTTGGGGAACTTCTGTTCCTGCGTACTGGCACCGATAAACTCATCTTT. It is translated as CALGELLFLRTGTDKLIF.